This T cell receptor (beta chain) was identified in a study of blood T cell repertoires in COVID-19. This clone was detected a few times. Germline lookup yields CDR1 SGHAT and CDR2 FQNNGV. This CDR3 contains 15 residues. V dropped 2 bases and J dropped 8; count of bases not matched to a gene: 8. Method: immunoSEQ multiplex PCR; TCRdb's copy keeps in-frame clones and lacks some. The sample has 70,000 to 95,000 clones, roughly 78% seen once; the top ten hold around 34%. This chain connects TRBV11-2 to TRBJ1-2; 10 bases fit TRBD1. Specimen: peripheral blood. The sequence was obtained from a man aged 60 to 69 with COVID-19, enrolled during active disease. CDR3 loop: CASSLRRDRGLGYTF. The CDR3 coding sequence is TGTGCCAGCAGCTTAAGGCGGGACAGGGGCTTAGGCTACACCTTC.